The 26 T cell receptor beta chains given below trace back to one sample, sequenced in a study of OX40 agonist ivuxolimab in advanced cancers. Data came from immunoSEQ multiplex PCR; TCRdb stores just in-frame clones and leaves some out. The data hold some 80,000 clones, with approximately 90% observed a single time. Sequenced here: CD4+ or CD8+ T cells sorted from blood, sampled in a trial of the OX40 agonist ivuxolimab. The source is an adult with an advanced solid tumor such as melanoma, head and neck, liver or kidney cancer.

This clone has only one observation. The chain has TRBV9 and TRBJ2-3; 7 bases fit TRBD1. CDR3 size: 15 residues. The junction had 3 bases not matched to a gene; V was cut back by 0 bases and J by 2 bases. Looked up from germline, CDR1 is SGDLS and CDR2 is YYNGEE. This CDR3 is CASSVGDSLTDTQYF. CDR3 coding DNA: TGTGCCAGCAGCGTAGGGGACAGCCTCACAGATACGCAGTATTTT.

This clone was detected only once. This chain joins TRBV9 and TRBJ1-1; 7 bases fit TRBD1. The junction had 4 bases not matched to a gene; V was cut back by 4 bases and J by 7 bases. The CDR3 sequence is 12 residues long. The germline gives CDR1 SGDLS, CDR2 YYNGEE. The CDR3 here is CASSQGGSEAFF. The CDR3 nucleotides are TGTGCCAGCAGCCAGGGGGGCAGTGAAGCTTTCTTT. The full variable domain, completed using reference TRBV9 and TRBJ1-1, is DSGVTQTPKHLITATGQRVTLRCSPRSGDLSVYWYQQSLDQGLQFLIQYYNGEERAKGNILERFSAQQFPDLHSELNLSSLELGDSALYFCASSQGGSEAFFGQGTRLTVV.

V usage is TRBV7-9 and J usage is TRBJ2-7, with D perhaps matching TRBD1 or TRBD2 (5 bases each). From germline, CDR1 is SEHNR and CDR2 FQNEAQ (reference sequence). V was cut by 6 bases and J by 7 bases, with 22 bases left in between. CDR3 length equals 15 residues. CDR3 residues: CASRPTGTAAWEQYF. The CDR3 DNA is TGTGCCAGCAGGCCCACCGGGACCGCCGCCTGGGAGCAGTACTTC.

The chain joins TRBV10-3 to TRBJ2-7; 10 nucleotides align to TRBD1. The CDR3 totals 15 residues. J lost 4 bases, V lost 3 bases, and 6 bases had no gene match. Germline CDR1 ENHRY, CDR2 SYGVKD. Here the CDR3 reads CAISEDPGQGYEQYF. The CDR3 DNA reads TGTGCCATCAGTGAAGACCCGGGACAGGGGTACGAGCAGTACTTC.

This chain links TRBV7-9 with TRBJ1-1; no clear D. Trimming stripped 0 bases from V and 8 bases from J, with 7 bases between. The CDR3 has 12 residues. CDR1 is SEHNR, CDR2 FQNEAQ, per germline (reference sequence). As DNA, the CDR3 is TGTGCCAGCAGCTTAGCGATAGAAGAAGCTTTCTTT. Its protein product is CASSLAIEEAFF.

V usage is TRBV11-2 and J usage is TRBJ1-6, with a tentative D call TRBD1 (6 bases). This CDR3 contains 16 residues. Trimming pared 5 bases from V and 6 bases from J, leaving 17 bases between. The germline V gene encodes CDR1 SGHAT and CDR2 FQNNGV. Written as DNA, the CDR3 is TGTGCCAGCAGCCGCCCATCAGGGGACCCTAATTCACCCCTCCACTTT. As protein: CASSRPSGDPNSPLHF.

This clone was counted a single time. In DNA form, the CDR3 reads TGTGCCAGCAGTTTTGGCAGGGGGAACACTGAAGCTTTCTTT. Amino acid sequence: CASSFGRGNTEAFF. The J gene is TRBJ1-1, the V gene TRBV27, with D possibly matching TRBD1 (6 bases). This CDR3 region has 14 residues. Trimming pared 3 bases from V and 1 base from J, leaving 9 bases between. Germline CDR1 is MNHEY and CDR2 is SMNVEV (reference sequence).

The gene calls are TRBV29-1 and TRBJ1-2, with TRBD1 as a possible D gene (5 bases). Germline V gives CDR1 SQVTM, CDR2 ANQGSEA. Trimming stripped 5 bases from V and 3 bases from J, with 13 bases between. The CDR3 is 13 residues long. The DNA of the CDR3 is TGCAGCGTTCCCGGGGGGGGAGACTATGGCTACACCTTC. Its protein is CSVPGGGDYGYTF. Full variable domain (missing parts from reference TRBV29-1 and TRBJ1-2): SAVISQKPSRDICQRGTSLTIQCQVDSQVTMMFWYRQQPGQSLTLIATANQGSEATYESGFVIDKFPISRPNLTFSTLTVSNMSPEDSSIYLCSVPGGGDYGYTFGSGTRLTVV.

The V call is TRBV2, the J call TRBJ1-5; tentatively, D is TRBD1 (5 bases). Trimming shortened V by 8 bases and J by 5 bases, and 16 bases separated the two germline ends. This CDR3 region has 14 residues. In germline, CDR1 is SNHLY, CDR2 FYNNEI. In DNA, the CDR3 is TGTGCCAGCGAGGGCGTTGACAGCCATCAGCCCCAGCATTTT. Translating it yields CASEGVDSHQPQHF. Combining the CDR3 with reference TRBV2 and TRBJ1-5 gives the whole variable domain EPEVTQTPSHQVTQMGQEVILRCVPISNHLYFYWYRQILGQKVEFLVSFYNNEISEKSEIFDDQFSVERPDGSNFTLKIRSTKLEDSAMYFCASEGVDSHQPQHFGDGTRLSIL.

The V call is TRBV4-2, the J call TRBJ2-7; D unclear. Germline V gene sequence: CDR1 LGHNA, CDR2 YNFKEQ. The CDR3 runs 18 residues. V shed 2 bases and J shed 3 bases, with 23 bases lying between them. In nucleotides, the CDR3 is TGTGCCAGCAGCCAAACGCCCTCCCTTTTAGAATTCAGCTACGAGCAGTACTTC. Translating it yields CASSQTPSLLEFSYEQYF.

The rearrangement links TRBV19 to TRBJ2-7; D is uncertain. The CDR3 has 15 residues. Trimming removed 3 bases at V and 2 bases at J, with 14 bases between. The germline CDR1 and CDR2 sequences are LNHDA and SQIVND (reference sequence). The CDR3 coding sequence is TGTGCCAGTAGTATTGCAATACATCAAACCTACGAGCAGTACTTC. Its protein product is CASSIAIHQTYEQYF.

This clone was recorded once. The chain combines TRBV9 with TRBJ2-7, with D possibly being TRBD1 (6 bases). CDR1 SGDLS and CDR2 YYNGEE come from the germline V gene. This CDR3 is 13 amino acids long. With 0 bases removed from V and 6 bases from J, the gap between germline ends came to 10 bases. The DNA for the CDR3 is TGTGCCAGCAGCGTAGGGGGACAACCCGAGCAGTACTTC. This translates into CASSVGGQPEQYF.

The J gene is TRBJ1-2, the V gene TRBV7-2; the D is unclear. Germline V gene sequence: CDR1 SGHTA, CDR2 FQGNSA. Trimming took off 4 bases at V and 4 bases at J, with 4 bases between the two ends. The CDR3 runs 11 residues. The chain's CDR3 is CASSSTYGYTF. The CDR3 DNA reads TGTGCCAGCAGCTCGACCTATGGCTACACCTTC. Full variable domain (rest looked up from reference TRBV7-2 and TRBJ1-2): GAGVSQSPSNKVTEKGKDVELRCDPISGHTALYWYRQSLGQGLEFLIYFQGNSAPDKSGLPSDRFSAERTGGSVSTLTIQRTQQEDSAVYLCASSSTYGYTFGSGTRLTVV.

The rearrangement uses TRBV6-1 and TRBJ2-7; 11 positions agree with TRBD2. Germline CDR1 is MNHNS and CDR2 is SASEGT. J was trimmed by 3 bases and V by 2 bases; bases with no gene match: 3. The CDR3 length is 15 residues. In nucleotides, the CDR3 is TGTGCCAGCAGTGAACTAGCGGGGGGACTCTACGAGCAGTACTTC. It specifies CASSELAGGLYEQYF.

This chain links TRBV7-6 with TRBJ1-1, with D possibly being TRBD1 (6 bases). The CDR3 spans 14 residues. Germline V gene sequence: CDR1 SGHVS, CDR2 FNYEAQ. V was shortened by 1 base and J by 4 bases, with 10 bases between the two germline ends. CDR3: CASSLVVGGTEAFF. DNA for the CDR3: TGTGCCAGCAGCTTAGTAGTAGGGGGCACTGAAGCTTTCTTT.

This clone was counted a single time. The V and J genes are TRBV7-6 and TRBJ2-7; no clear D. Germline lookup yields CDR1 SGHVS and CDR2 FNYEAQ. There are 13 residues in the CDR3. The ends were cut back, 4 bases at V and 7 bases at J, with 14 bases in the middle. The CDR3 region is CASSSFDMREQYF. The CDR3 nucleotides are TGTGCCAGCAGCTCTTTTGATATGCGAGAGCAGTACTTC.

CDR3 coding DNA: TGTGCCAGCAGTTACTCGAACAGCTACGAGCAGTACTTC. It codes for CASSYSNSYEQYF. V and J are TRBV6-5 and TRBJ2-7; D gene ambiguous. Trimming took 0 bases from V and 3 from J, leaving 6 bases between them. The CDR3 extends over 13 amino acids. The V gene's germline CDR1 is MNHEY and CDR2 SVGAGI.

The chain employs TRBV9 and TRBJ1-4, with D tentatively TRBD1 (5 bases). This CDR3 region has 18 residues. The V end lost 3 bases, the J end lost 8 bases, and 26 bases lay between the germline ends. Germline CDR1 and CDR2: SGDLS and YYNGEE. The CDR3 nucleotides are TGTGCCAGCAGCGGAACCCCCCGGTCGGGTCAGGGATACGAAAAACTGTTTTTT. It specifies CASSGTPRSGQGYEKLFF.

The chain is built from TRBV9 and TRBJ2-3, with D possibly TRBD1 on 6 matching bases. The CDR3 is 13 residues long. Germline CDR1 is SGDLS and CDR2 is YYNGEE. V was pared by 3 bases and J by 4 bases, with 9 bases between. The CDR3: CASSGGTPDTQYF. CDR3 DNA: TGTGCCAGCAGCGGAGGGACACCAGATACGCAGTATTTT.

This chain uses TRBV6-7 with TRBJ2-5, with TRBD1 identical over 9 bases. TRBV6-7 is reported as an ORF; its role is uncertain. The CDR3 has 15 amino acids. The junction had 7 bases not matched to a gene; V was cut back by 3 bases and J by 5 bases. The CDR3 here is CASSYSTGTGETQYF. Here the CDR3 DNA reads TGTGCCAGCAGTTATTCTACCGGGACAGGGGAGACCCAGTACTTC.

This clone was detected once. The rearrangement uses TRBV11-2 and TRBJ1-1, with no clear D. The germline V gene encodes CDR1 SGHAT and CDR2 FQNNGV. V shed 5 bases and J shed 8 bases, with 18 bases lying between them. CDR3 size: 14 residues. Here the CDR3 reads CASSTPTRLEEAFF. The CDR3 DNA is TGTGCCAGCAGCACCCCGACCAGGCTCGAGGAAGCTTTCTTT.

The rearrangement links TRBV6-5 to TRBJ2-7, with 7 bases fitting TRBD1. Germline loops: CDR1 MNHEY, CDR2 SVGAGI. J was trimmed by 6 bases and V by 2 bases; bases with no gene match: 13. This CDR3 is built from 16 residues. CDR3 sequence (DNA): TGTGCCAGCAGTTACGGGACAGCAGATCTCCTTTCCGAGCAGTACTTC. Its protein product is CASSYGTADLLSEQYF.

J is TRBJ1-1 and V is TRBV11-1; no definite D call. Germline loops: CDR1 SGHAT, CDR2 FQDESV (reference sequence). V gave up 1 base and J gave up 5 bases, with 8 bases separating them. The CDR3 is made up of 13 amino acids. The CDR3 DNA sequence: TGTGCCAGCAGCTTAGTCGTGACGACTGAAGCTTTCTTT. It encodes CASSLVVTTEAFF.

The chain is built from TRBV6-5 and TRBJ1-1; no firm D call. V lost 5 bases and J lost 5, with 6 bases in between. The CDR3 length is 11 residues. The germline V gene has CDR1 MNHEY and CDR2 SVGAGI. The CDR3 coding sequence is TGTGCCAGCAGTGTGGGGACTGAAGCTTTCTTT. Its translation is CASSVGTEAFF.

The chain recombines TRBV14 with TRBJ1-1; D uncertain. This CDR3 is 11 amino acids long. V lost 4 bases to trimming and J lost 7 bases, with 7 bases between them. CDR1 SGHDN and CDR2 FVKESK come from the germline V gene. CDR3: CASSLGIEAFF. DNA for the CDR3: TGTGCCAGCAGCCTGGGGATTGAAGCTTTCTTT.

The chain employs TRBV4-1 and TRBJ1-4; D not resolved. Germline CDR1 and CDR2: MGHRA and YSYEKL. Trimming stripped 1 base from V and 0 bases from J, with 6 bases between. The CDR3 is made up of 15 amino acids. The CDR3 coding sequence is TGCGCCAGCAGCCAAGGGGTAGCAACTAATGAAAAACTGTTTTTT. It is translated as CASSQGVATNEKLFF.